This TCR beta chain originates from a study of response to subunit inactivated influenza vaccine. Whole-study results and caveats: It was suggested by the authors that few new T cells are recruited by each seasonal influenza vaccination.

TCRdb independently ran MiXCR on the RT-PCR reads; one entry per CDR3 protein. The data hold a few hundred thousand distinct CDR3 sequences, with less than 7.5% observed a single time. The CDR3 is 15 amino acids. Trimming cost V 3 bases and J 4 bases; bases outside gene matches: 3. Germline assignment: CDR1 SGDLS and CDR2 YYNGEE. This clonotype showed up many times. Its specificity is not known. The sequencing here drew on PBMCs from blood, taken roughly 24 months after vaccination. This TCR was recovered from a man aged 50 to 69 who received an inactivated influenza vaccine. The chain combines TRBV9 with TRBJ2-7; TRBD2 matches 14 bases. The CDR3 sequence: CASSAGTSGSYEQYF. The CDR3 DNA follows: TGTGCCAGCAGCGCCGGGACTAGCGGGAGTTACGAGCAGTACTTC.